This is a list of T cell receptor beta chains from one sample in a study of CD8 T cells in ankylosing spondylitis. TCRdb independently ran MiXCR on the 5' RACE reads; one entry per CDR3 protein. This sample yields under 200,000 distinct CDR3 sequences, of which roughly 13% are seen a single time; 9.5% to 12% belongs to the top ten. The sequencing sample was made of blood, either unsorted or a sorted T cell fraction (not recorded which). Every receptor here comes from a female donor with ankylosing spondylitis or in good health (not recorded which). Each CDR3 is given with its conserved first and last residue. Each record gives: J gene, D gene, V gene, clone size, CDR3 DNA, CDR3 protein. The D gene is left open where the match is weak. Only part of the rows carry a size: once, few, many, or a class if the clone is expanded.

TRBJ1-5 | . | TRBV6-1 | . | TGTGCCAGCAGAATCCTGGTGCATCAGCCCCAGCATTTT | CASRILVHQPQHF
TRBJ2-7 | . | TRBV7-2 | few | TGTGCCAGCAGCTCCGAGGGGGGACACTCCTACGAGCAGTACTTC | CASSSEGGHSYEQYF
TRBJ2-5 | TRBD1 | TRBV5-1 | . | TGCGCCAGCACTAATTCGGAGGACAGGCGTCACCAAGAGACCCAGTACTTC | CASTNSEDRRHQETQYF
TRBJ2-7 | . | TRBV20-1 | many | TGCAGTGCTAGAGTCCAGCGGAGCTTCTACGAGCAGTACTTC | CSARVQRSFYEQYF
TRBJ1-2 | . | TRBV5-6 | few | TGTGCCAGCAGCTTGTTTTTGACTTCAGATTCTGGCGGCTACACCTTC | CASSLFLTSDSGGYTF
TRBJ1-1 | . | TRBV16 | large | TGTGCCAGCAGCCGCTGGGGGACAAGGAACACTGAAGCTTTCTTT | CASSRWGTRNTEAFF
TRBJ1-5 | . | TRBV20-1 | many | TGCAGTGCCCACGACCGGTATAGCAATCAGCCCCAGCATTTT | CSAHDRYSNQPQHF
TRBJ2-1 | TRBD1 | TRBV2 | . | TGTGCCGGCAGACACAGGGGGGAATTGAATGAGCAGTTCTTC | CAGRHRGELNEQFF
TRBJ2-7 | . | TRBV12-3/TRBV12-4 | many | TGTGCCAGCAGTCCTTCACGGTCCCCCTACGAGCAGTACTTC | CASSPSRSPYEQYF
TRBJ1-4 | TRBD1 | TRBV5-1 | many | TGCGCCAGCAGCTCGCAGGGGGGGACTGAAGAAAAACTGTTTTTT | CASSSQGGTEEKLFF
TRBJ2-7 | . | TRBV7-2 | many | TGTGCCAGCAGCCGGGAACCTTCGCCGTTGTACGAGCAGTACTTC | CASSREPSPLYEQYF
TRBJ1-2 | . | TRBV6-2/TRBV6-3 | many | TGTGCCAGCAGCCGGGACGGACTCGAGGGCTACACCTTC | CASSRDGLEGYTF
TRBJ1-1 | . | TRBV5-1 | many | TGCGCCAGCAGCCATGTACGCGACCCCGGGACTGAAGCTTTCTTT | CASSHVRDPGTEAFF
TRBJ1-1 | TRBD1 | TRBV7-9 | many | TGTGCCAGCAGCTCGGGACAGGTTACCCCGGGGACTGAAGCTTTCTTT | CASSSGQVTPGTEAFF
TRBJ2-7 | . | TRBV27 | . | TGTGCCAGCAGTTTGTTGATGGGGAGAGGGGGTGGTCCCTTCTACGAGCAGTACTTC | CASSLLMGRGGGPFYEQYF
TRBJ2-7 | TRBD2 | TRBV20-1 | . | TGCAGTGCTAGAGTGTCTAGCGGGAGTGACGAGCAGTACTTC | CSARVSSGSDEQYF
TRBJ2-2 | TRBD2 | TRBV20-1 | . | TGCAGTGCTAGCCTAGCGGGGTTTAACACCGGGGAGCTGTTTTTT | CSASLAGFNTGELFF
TRBJ2-5 | . | TRBV7-2 | . | TGTGCCAGCAGCCCCCCAGGGACGGGGGAGACCCAGTACTTC | CASSPPGTGETQYF
TRBJ2-1 | . | TRBV12-3/TRBV12-4 | many | TGTGCCAGCAGTTTGTTGGTTGGTTTTGGTGATGAGCAGTTCTTC | CASSLLVGFGDEQFF
TRBJ2-5 | . | TRBV5-1 | many | TGCGCCAGCAGCTTACAGGGGAGGCAAGAGACCCAGTACTTC | CASSLQGRQETQYF
TRBJ2-3 | TRBD2 | TRBV30 | . | TGTGCCTGGAGTGTATCCGGGGCGGGGGCAGATACGCAGTATTTT | CAWSVSGAGADTQYF
TRBJ1-4 | . | TRBV29-1 | many | TGCAGCGTTGAAGATGGGGAAAAACTGTTTTTT | CSVEDGEKLFF
TRBJ2-3 | . | TRBV12-3/TRBV12-4 | many | TGTGCCAGCAGTGTCAGCGGACTGCGCACAGATACGCAGTATTTT | CASSVSGLRTDTQYF
TRBJ2-2 | . | TRBV12-3/TRBV12-4 | few | TGTGCCAGCAGTTTCGAGGGGGTGACCACCGGGGAGCTGTTTTTT | CASSFEGVTTGELFF
TRBJ2-7 | TRBD1 | TRBV12-3/TRBV12-4 | many | TGTGCCAGCAGAGCAGGGGGAGCCTACGAGCAGTACTTC | CASRAGGAYEQYF
TRBJ2-6 | TRBD2 | TRBV28 | few | TGTGCCAGCAGTCTTGGGACTAGCGGGAGGTCCGGGGCCAACGTCCTGACTTTC | CASSLGTSGRSGANVLTF
TRBJ2-1 | TRBD1 | TRBV7-3 | . | TGTGCCAGCTTAAGGGACAGGGGGCATGAGCAGTTCTTC | CASLRDRGHEQFF
TRBJ2-7 | . | TRBV6-2/TRBV6-3 | . | TGTGCCAGCAGTCACGCTAGCGCGTGGTACTTC | CASSHASAWYF
TRBJ1-1 | . | TRBV7-9 | many | TGTGCCAGCAGCTACGACAGCGAAGAAGCTTTCTTT | CASSYDSEEAFF
TRBJ2-7 | TRBD2 | TRBV7-2 | . | TGTGCCAGCAGCTTAGTTGTTAGCGGGAGGAGCTCCTACGAGCAGTACTTC | CASSLVVSGRSSYEQYF
TRBJ2-7 | . | TRBV12-5 | . | TGTGCTAGTGAGGACACGAGGGGCCCCGAGCAGTACTTC | CASEDTRGPEQYF
TRBJ1-3 | . | TRBV24-1 | many | TGTGCCACCAGTGTTACAGGCGACTCTGGAAACACCATATATTTT | CATSVTGDSGNTIYF
TRBJ2-3 | TRBD2 | TRBV20-1 | many | TGCAGTGCTAGCCGACTAGCGGGGCTAGCAGATACGCAGTATTTT | CSASRLAGLADTQYF
TRBJ1-2 | . | TRBV20-1 | many | TGCAGTGCTAGAGATCTCGAGAGTGGCTACACCTTC | CSARDLESGYTF
TRBJ2-2 | . | TRBV11-2 | many | TGTGCCAGCAGCTTAGAAAGGGGGAAGGCCGGGGAGCTGTTTTTT | CASSLERGKAGELFF
TRBJ2-1 | . | TRBV11-3 | once | TGTGCCAGCAGCCCCCACGGGGGTAGTGGGAATGAGCAGTTCTTC | CASSPHGGSGNEQFF
TRBJ2-7 | . | TRBV5-5 | many | TGTGCCAGCAGCTTGGGGCAGGGGAGATACGAGCAGTACTTC | CASSLGQGRYEQYF
TRBJ1-2 | TRBD1 | TRBV11-1 | . | TGTGCCAGCAGCCCGGGACAGGGGGGGTACGGCTACACCTTC | CASSPGQGGYGYTF
TRBJ2-1 | . | TRBV12-3/TRBV12-4 | . | TGTGCCAGCAGTTTTGAGTCGGGTCAGACCTACAATGAGCAGTTCTTC | CASSFESGQTYNEQFF
TRBJ1-5 | TRBD1 | TRBV20-1 | many | TGCAGTGCTACCGAAGGACAGGGGATCAGCAATCAGCCCCAGCATTTT | CSATEGQGISNQPQHF
TRBJ1-2 | . | TRBV18 | . | TGTGCCAGCTCACCTACCGGGACATTGAAGAACTATGGCTACACCTTC | CASSPTGTLKNYGYTF
TRBJ1-5 | . | TRBV12-3/TRBV12-4 | many | TGTGCCAGCAGTTTGCGGGACACTAGCAATCAGCCCCAGCATTTT | CASSLRDTSNQPQHF
TRBJ1-1 | TRBD1 | TRBV14 | many | TGTGCCAGCAGTCACTACAGGGGAATGAACACTGAAGCTTTCTTT | CASSHYRGMNTEAFF
TRBJ2-2 | TRBD2 | TRBV5-6 | many | TGTGCCAGCAGCCGGTGGACTAGCGGGAGTGGCGGGGAGCTGTTTTTT | CASSRWTSGSGGELFF
TRBJ2-6 | . | TRBV20-1 | many | TGCAGTGCTAGATCCGGGTCCGCCAACGTCCTGACTTTC | CSARSGSANVLTF
TRBJ2-1 | TRBD2 | TRBV29-1 | many | TGCAGCGTTGAATTTTCCCGGACTAGCGGGAGGAATGAGCAGTTCTTC | CSVEFSRTSGRNEQFF
TRBJ2-4 | TRBD2 | TRBV2 | many | TGTGCCAGCTGCCTGGGAGGGCAGGGTAACATTCAGTACTTC | CASCLGGQGNIQYF
TRBJ2-3 | TRBD2 | TRBV7-2 | few | TGTGCCAGCAGCTTAGGACTAGCGGGAGGAAACACAGATACGCAGTATTTT | CASSLGLAGGNTDTQYF
TRBJ1-1 | . | TRBV10-3 | . | TGTGCCATCAATCCCCAGGGGACGAACGCTGAAGCTTTCTTT | CAINPQGTNAEAFF